These T cell receptor beta chains were read from a single sample in a study of T-cell reconstitution after alpha-beta-depleted transplantation in children. TCRdb re-called the PCR reads with MiXCR, one entry per CDR3 protein. The profile shows hundreds of thousands of distinct CDR3 sequences, about an eighth of them singletons. The sample was PBMCs, taken before TCRalphabeta/CD19-depleted stem cell transplant. The receptors come from a girl aged 2 to 9 with congenital amegakaryocytic thrombocytopenia, due to receive a stem cell transplant. CDR3s leave out the opening cysteine and the closing phenylalanine or tryptophan. Fields, in order: D gene, J gene, V gene, CDR3 protein. D genes are given only for firm matches.

- TRBJ2-2 TRBV29-1 SALNAGPSSGELF
TRBD1 TRBJ1-1 TRBV5-1 ASSMTGAPNTEAF
- TRBJ2-1 TRBV7-9 ASSKTEPYYNEQF
TRBD2 TRBJ2-7 TRBV5-1 ASSLAGGRSYEQY
TRBD2 TRBJ2-5 TRBV15 ATSRRTSGRTY
- TRBJ2-5 TRBV7-4 ASSPELTQNEETQY
TRBD2 TRBJ2-1 TRBV7-3 ASSPQGLAGYNEQF
- TRBJ1-1 TRBV12-3/TRBV12-4 ASSLTRGQNTEAF
TRBD2 TRBJ2-1 TRBV5-1 ASRPTSGGGYNEQF
- TRBJ2-5 TRBV24-1 ATSDFIQLQETQY
- TRBJ2-1 TRBV24-1 ATQSAGKNEQF
- TRBJ1-1 TRBV5-1 ASSLGQAEMNTEAF
- TRBJ2-5 TRBV5-5 ASSLASKETQY
TRBD2 TRBJ2-3 TRBV5-1 ASRRSLTSGSTDTQY
TRBD1 TRBJ1-1 TRBV6-2/TRBV6-3 ASTPEGQGGTEAF
- TRBJ2-2 TRBV5-1 ASSFDQNTGELF
- TRBJ2-1 TRBV12-3/TRBV12-4 ASSPRASHEQF
TRBD1 TRBJ2-5 TRBV5-6 ASSRTGRETQY
- TRBJ2-7 TRBV5-1 ASSLLVGHEQY
- TRBJ2-7 TRBV12-3/TRBV12-4 ASSIGPSYEQY
TRBD2 TRBJ2-1 TRBV20-1 SARDRIASGRAWDEQF
TRBD2 TRBJ2-5 TRBV20-1 SARRSGSGKTQY
TRBD1 TRBJ1-1 TRBV5-1 ASSLDVRGRTEAF
TRBD2 TRBJ2-5 TRBV3-1 ASRRLAGQLETQY
- TRBJ1-2 TRBV29-1 SVEEGGPSYGYT
- TRBJ2-1 TRBV3-1 ASSPPRTENYNEQF
- TRBJ1-4 TRBV28 ASSSPPRQATNEKLF
TRBD1 TRBJ2-2 TRBV4-1 ASSLQGSSWIGELF
- TRBJ1-5 TRBV6-6 ASSEGRYQPQH
TRBD1 TRBJ2-1 TRBV29-1 SVETDRGGDEQF
TRBD2 TRBJ2-1 TRBV20-1 SASSRRESYNEQF
- TRBJ2-4 TRBV5-1 ASSLAGGPNIQY
TRBD1 TRBJ1-2 TRBV7-9 ASSHRDRGQGYT
- TRBJ2-7 TRBV20-1 SARQGPEQY
- TRBJ2-2 TRBV11-2 ASSLSGPRAAGELF
TRBD2 TRBJ2-1 TRBV20-1 SASTGTSGRNEQF
- TRBJ1-1 TRBV6-1 ASSPRSTEAF
- TRBJ2-3 TRBV14 ASSQDLATDTQY
- TRBJ2-3 TRBV15 ATSRDRQGTDTQY
TRBD1 TRBJ1-5 TRBV12-3/TRBV12-4 ASSLGGDSQH
TRBD2 TRBJ2-3 TRBV20-1 SALSRSGIADTQY
- TRBJ2-2 TRBV12-3/TRBV12-4 ASSPEPGGTPTGELF
TRBD1 TRBJ2-7 TRBV20-1 SARDGQGYEQY
- TRBJ2-1 TRBV20-1 SARDFLAYNEQF
- TRBJ2-6 TRBV7-9 ASSTQGMTQSGANVLT
- TRBJ2-5 TRBV5-1 ASSLEAGSLKTQY
- TRBJ1-1 TRBV28 ASRFTMNTEAF
- TRBJ1-5 TRBV6-2/TRBV6-3 ASSPPQVRPQH
- TRBJ2-7 TRBV6-5 ASRPNSYEQY
- TRBJ1-1 TRBV10-3 AISESKSGVTEAF
TRBD1 TRBJ2-5 TRBV25-1 ASSDFRGQETQY